Below are 26 T cell receptor beta chains sequenced from a single sample in a study of naive and memory T cell subsets. An oligonucleotide containing a UMI was ligated to the 3' end of TCR cDNA. Amplification of ligated cDNA took four PCR rounds with SP2 and nested alpha and beta constant primers. TCRdb recomputed calls from the 5' RACE reads with MiXCR, one row per CDR3 protein. The profile shows tens of thousands of distinct CDR3 sequences, more than 7.5% of them singletons. The receptors shown here come from a female donor in good health.

The V call is TRBV15, the J call TRBJ2-3; 7 bases are a match to TRBD1. Germline trimming cut 2 bases from V and 5 bases from J; bases unmatched to any gene: 1. The CDR3 runs to 13 residues. Germline V gene lookup returns CDR1 LNHNV and CDR2 YYDKDF (reference sequence). Written as DNA, the CDR3 is TGTGCCACCAGCAGAACAGGGGAAGATACGCAGTATTTT. Translated: CATSRTGEDTQYF.

This clonotype turned up a few times. The V and J genes are TRBV5-5 and TRBJ1-1; tentative D call: TRBD1 (5 bases). Trimming took off 8 bases at V and 6 bases at J, with 11 bases between the two ends. This CDR3 spans 11 amino acids. CDR1 and CDR2 from the germline V gene are SGHKS and YYEKEE (reference sequence). CDR3 protein: CASTVGAEAFF. CDR3 coding DNA: TGTGCCAGTACGGTGGGGGCTGAAGCTTTCTTT.

The CDR3 protein is CASSHTYEQYF. As DNA, the CDR3 is TGTGCCAGCTCACATACGTACGAGCAGTACTTC. The chain joins TRBV14 to TRBJ2-7; D gene uncertain. The CDR3 runs to 11 residues. Germline V gives CDR1 SGHDN, CDR2 FVKESK. The ends were cut back, 8 bases at V and 4 bases at J, with 9 bases in the middle. Full variable domain (outside the CDR3, taken from reference TRBV14 and TRBJ2-7): EAGVTQFPSHSVIEKGQTVTLRCDPISGHDNLYWYRRVMGKEIKFLLHFVKESKQDESGMPNNRFLAERTGGTYSTLKVQPAELEDSGVYFCASSHTYEQYFGPGTRLTVT.

The rearrangement joins TRBV6-1 to TRBJ1-5; D ambiguous. The CDR3 is 14 residues long. Deletions cut 8 bases from V and 2 bases from J, with 13 bases between. Germline V gene lookup returns CDR1 MNHNS and CDR2 SASEGT. Here the CDR3 reads CASGGVGGNQPQHF. CDR3 sequence (DNA): TGTGCCAGCGGCGGCGTCGGGGGCAATCAGCCCCAGCATTTT.

V is TRBV19 and J is TRBJ2-1, with TRBD2 identical over 7 bases. The CDR3 is 14 amino acids. V dropped 5 bases and J dropped 8; count of bases not matched to a gene: 9. Germline V lookup: CDR1 LNHDA, CDR2 SQIVND (reference sequence). The CDR3 spells CASSFGGAGYEQFF. Here the CDR3 DNA reads TGTGCCAGTAGTTTTGGGGGAGCGGGATATGAGCAGTTCTTC.

Here the CDR3 reads CASSYSNSLSSGANVLTF. Written as DNA, the CDR3 is TGTGCCAGCAGTTACTCGAACAGCCTAAGCTCTGGGGCCAACGTCCTGACTTTC. V gene TRBV6-2 or TRBV6-3 combines with J gene TRBJ2-6, with D unclear. CDR1 MNHEY and CDR2 SVGEGT come from the germline V gene. The CDR3 has 18 amino acids. Trimming took off 0 bases at V and 0 bases at J, with 12 bases between the two ends.

The chain couples TRBV5-6 to TRBJ2-1; D call uncertain. V was cut by 3 bases and J by 5 bases, with 6 bases left in between. Germline CDR1 SGHDT, CDR2 YYEEEE. This CDR3 contains 12 residues. CDR3 protein: CASSSGDNEQFF. The CDR3 nucleotides are TGTGCCAGCAGCTCGGGCGACAATGAGCAGTTCTTC.

This clonotype was observed at least ten times. J is TRBJ1-4 and V is TRBV6-6; tentatively, D is TRBD1 (6 bases). The CDR3 is 15 amino acids. CDR1 and CDR2 (germline): MNHNY, SVGAGI (reference sequence). V lost 2 bases and J 8 bases, leaving 15 bases between the germline ends. CDR3 loop: CASSYAKGVREKLFF. The CDR3 nucleotides are TGTGCCAGCAGTTACGCGAAGGGGGTTCGGGAAAAACTGTTTTTT.

This clonotype was seen repeatedly, ten times or more. This chain uses TRBV29-1 with TRBJ2-5; TRBD2 might be the D (5 bases). The CDR3 has 14 residues. The germline CDR1 and CDR2 sequences are SQVTM and ANQGSEA. Deletions cut 6 bases from V and 7 bases from J, with 21 bases between. DNA of the CDR3: TGCAGCGTGACGGGGTTAGGATTATCGGGGACCCAGTACTTC. It translates to CSVTGLGLSGTQYF.

In the case of this clonotype: This may arise from a read error, as a much more abundant clone is one base away. The V gene is TRBV4-2, the J gene TRBJ1-1; TRBD1 is a possible D gene (5 bases). Germline assignment: CDR1 LGHNA and CDR2 YNFKEQ. The V and J ends lost 1 base and 5 bases respectively, with 17 bases between them. This CDR3 is 16 amino acids long. The CDR3 bases are TGTGCCAGCAGCCAAGTTGACAGCGGGGTTGCAACTGAAGCTTTCTTT. This encodes CASSQVDSGVATEAFF.

This clonotype was observed at least ten times. This rearrangement joins TRBV7-2 to TRBJ2-2; possible D gene TRBD2, 6 bases. The germline V gene has CDR1 SGHTA and CDR2 FQGNSA. V lost 6 bases and J 1 base, leaving 9 bases between the germline ends. The CDR3 contains 14 residues. The DNA of the CDR3 is TGTGCCAGCAGTTTTAGCGGGAACACCGGGGAGCTGTTTTTT. Residues: CASSFSGNTGELFF.

This clonotype has a handful of counts. The genes are TRBV11-2 and TRBJ2-3; TRBD2 matches 16 bases. J lost 5 bases, V lost 5 bases, and 4 bases had no gene match. The CDR3 has 16 amino acids. In germline, CDR1 is SGHAT, CDR2 FQNNGV. CDR3 loop: CASSPGLAGGQDTQYF. CDR3 coding DNA: TGTGCCAGCAGCCCGGGACTAGCGGGGGGGCAAGATACGCAGTATTTT.

The chain couples TRBV19 to TRBJ1-2; a possible D gene is TRBD1 (5 bases). The CDR3 is 14 amino acids. V lost 7 bases to trimming and J lost 8 bases, with 20 bases between them. Germline CDR1 reads LNHDA; CDR2 reads SQIVND (reference sequence). Here the CDR3 reads CASTKFRAGNGYTF. For the CDR3, the DNA is TGTGCCAGTACCAAGTTCAGGGCAGGGAACGGCTACACCTTC.

This clonotype showed up just a few times. The chain couples TRBV6-2 or TRBV6-3 to TRBJ2-2; TRBD1 matches at 7 bases. CDR1 MNHEY and CDR2 SVGEGT come from the germline V gene. The CDR3 is 13 amino acids. The V and J ends lost 6 bases and 9 bases, in that order; junction bases with no gene match: 7. CDR3 coding DNA: TGTGCCAGCAGCTTTGACAGGGACAGGGAGCTGTTTTTT. It encodes CASSFDRDRELFF.

This clonotype was detected many times. The CDR3 coding sequence is TGTGCCATCAGTGAAACCGGCTATGGCTACACCTTC. Amino acids: CAISETGYGYTF. The chain combines TRBV10-3 with TRBJ1-2; D is unclear. The germline CDR1 and CDR2 sequences are ENHRY and SYGVKD. The V gene lost 3 bases and the J gene lost 4 bases, with 6 bases spanning the gap. There are 12 residues in the CDR3.

The rearrangement joins TRBV6-2 or TRBV6-3 to TRBJ2-7; 9 bases agree with TRBD2. V shed 2 bases, J shed 2 bases, and the junction held 7 bases outside the gene matches. CDR1 and CDR2 (germline): MNHEY, SVGEGT. This CDR3 contains 16 residues. In DNA, the CDR3 is TGTGCCAGCAGTTACCAAGCGGGGGGCCCCACCTACGAGCAGTACTTC. This gives the protein CASSYQAGGPTYEQYF.

The V and J genes are TRBV30 and TRBJ1-1; D uncertain. Trimming removed 0 bases at V and 1 base at J, with 6 bases between. The CDR3 contains 13 residues. CDR1 is GTSNPN and CDR2 is SVGIG in the germline V gene (reference sequence). The CDR3: CAWSVTANTEAFF. CDR3 in DNA: TGTGCCTGGAGTGTAACGGCGAACACTGAAGCTTTCTTT.

With respect to this clonotype: A read error may account for a junction end that differs from germline. This chain joins TRBV20-1 and TRBJ1-2; tentatively, D is TRBD1 (5 bases). Germline-derived CDR1 and CDR2 are DFQATT and SNEGSKA (reference sequence). The CDR3 consists of 14 residues. CDR3: CSARAIGAGNGDTF. For the CDR3, the DNA is TGCAGTGCTAGAGCCATCGGGGCAGGCAATGGCGACACCTTC.

This rearrangement joins TRBV5-6 to TRBJ2-2; D is perhaps TRBD2 (5 bases). The germline gives CDR1 SGHDT, CDR2 YYEEEE. This CDR3 is 15 amino acids long. Deletions cut 2 bases from V and 2 bases from J, with 10 bases between. CDR3 sequence (DNA): TGTGCCAGCAGCTTCGGGGTTTCAAACACCGGGGAGCTGTTTTTT. Its protein is CASSFGVSNTGELFF. Full variable domain (rest looked up from reference TRBV5-6 and TRBJ2-2): DAGVTQSPTHLIKTRGQQVTLRCSPKSGHDTVSWYQQALGQGPQFIFQYYEEEERQRGNFPDRFSGHQFPNYSSELNVNALLLGDSALYLCASSFGVSNTGELFFGEGSRLTVL.

The rearrangement joins TRBV4-2 to TRBJ1-1; D gene uncertain. The CDR3 has 16 residues. Germline lookup yields CDR1 LGHNA and CDR2 YNFKEQ. V was trimmed by 4 bases and J by 5 bases, leaving 20 bases between them. CDR3 coding DNA: TGTGCCAGCAGCCCCCCCCCGGCCCGGGCGAGAACTGAAGCTTTCTTT. It encodes CASSPPPARARTEAFF.

Ten or more counts support this clonotype. The rearrangement uses TRBV20-1 and TRBJ2-5, with D possibly called TRBD1 or TRBD2 (6 bases each). CDR1 DFQATT and CDR2 SNEGSKA come from the germline V gene (reference sequence). The CDR3 has 17 residues. CDR3 sequence reads: CSPAEAGHPKGGETQYF. The CDR3 region has the DNA TGCAGCCCTGCCGAGGCGGGACACCCTAAAGGAGGGGAGACCCAGTACTTC.

This clonotype turned up a few times. The rearrangement links TRBV7-2 to TRBJ1-2; TRBD1 matches 8 bases. V trimming: 4 bases; J trimming: 3 bases; junction bases outside the gene matches: 13. Germline V lookup: CDR1 SGHTA, CDR2 FQGNSA. The CDR3 length is 17 residues. Written as DNA, the CDR3 is TGTGCCAGCAGCTCCCCGTGGACAGGGCGGAGTGACTATGGCTACACCTTC. The encoded protein is CASSSPWTGRSDYGYTF.

The chain employs TRBV2 and TRBJ2-5; D is perhaps TRBD2 (5 bases). Germline loops: CDR1 SNHLY, CDR2 FYNNEI. The CDR3 contains 12 residues. V shed 7 bases and J shed 2 bases, with 8 bases lying between them. The CDR3 DNA sequence: TGTGCCAGCATCGGACTTCAAGAGACCCAGTACTTC. Translating it yields CASIGLQETQYF.

In this sample, this clonotype turned up many times. The V call is TRBV20-1, the J call TRBJ2-2, with 8 bases matching TRBD2. J gave up 6 bases and V 0 bases, and 9 bases lay outside the gene matches. The CDR3 consists of 16 residues. The germline V gene encodes CDR1 DFQATT and CDR2 SNEGSKA (reference sequence). Here the CDR3 reads CSARDSRGGRAGELFF. The CDR3 DNA follows: TGCAGTGCTAGAGATAGTCGGGGGGGCCGCGCCGGGGAGCTGTTTTTT.

This clonotype was recorded at least ten times. The rearrangement uses TRBV5-6 and TRBJ2-7; no clear D gene. Deletions cut 2 bases from V and 0 bases from J, with 3 bases between. Germline V gene lookup returns CDR1 SGHDT and CDR2 YYEEEE. The CDR3 runs to 12 residues. CDR3 amino acids: CASSFTSYEQYF. DNA of the CDR3: TGTGCCAGCAGCTTTACCTCCTACGAGCAGTACTTC.

CDR3 sequence: CATVPGRPANNEKLFF. In DNA, the CDR3 is TGTGCCACGGTACCGGGACGGCCAGCAAATAATGAAAAACTGTTTTTT. The chain has TRBV19 and TRBJ1-4, with a weak D call TRBD1 (5 bases). This CDR3 has 16 residues. Germline assignment: CDR1 LNHDA and CDR2 SQIVND (reference sequence). V was cut by 10 bases and J by 4 bases, with 22 bases left in between.